Below are 24 T cell receptor beta chains sequenced from a single sample in a study of OX40 agonist ivuxolimab in advanced cancers. Sequencing used immunoSEQ multiplex PCR; TCRdb keeps in-frame clones, though not all of them. This repertoire shows roughly 62,000 clones, 80% to 90% found once; its top ten account for 0.88%. Sample: CD4+ or CD8+ T cells sorted from blood, taken in a trial of the OX40 agonist ivuxolimab. These receptors were taken from an adult with an advanced solid tumor such as melanoma, head and neck, liver or kidney cancer.

This chain uses TRBV6-5 with TRBJ1-2; 7 bases fit TRBD1. The germline gives CDR1 MNHEY, CDR2 SVGAGI. Unmatched junction bases numbered 5, after V lost 2 bases and J lost 2 bases. CDR3 length: 15 amino acids. This CDR3 reads CASSYGGQTNYGYTF. DNA of the CDR3: TGTGCCAGCAGTTACGGGGGACAGACAAACTATGGCTACACCTTC.

This clone occurred a few times. As DNA, the CDR3 is TGTGCCAGCAGGGAGGGGAATAGTTCACCCCTCCACTTT. Amino acid sequence: CASREGNSSPLHF. The chain links TRBV28 to TRBJ1-6; possibly TRBD1 for D (5 bases). The CDR3 runs 13 residues. The V end was cut by 6 bases, the J end by 9 bases, with 12 bases between. CDR1 is MDHEN, CDR2 SYDVKM, per germline. The full variable domain, with the rest looked up from reference TRBV28 and TRBJ1-6, is DVKVTQSSRYLVKRTGEKVFLECVQDMDHENMFWYRQDPGLGLRLIYFSYDVKMKEKGDIPEGYSVSREKKERFSLILESASTNQTSMYLCASREGNSSPLHFGNGTRLTVT.

J is TRBJ2-7 and V is TRBV28, with D perhaps assigned TRBD1 or TRBD2 (5 bases each). This CDR3 spans 13 amino acids. V was trimmed by 5 bases and J by 3 bases, leaving 11 bases between them. Germline V gene lookup returns CDR1 MDHEN and CDR2 SYDVKM. DNA for the CDR3: TGTGCCAGCAGTCAGGGACCGATCTACGAGCAGTACTTC. Its translation is CASSQGPIYEQYF.

The V and J genes are TRBV20-1 and TRBJ2-5; D possibly corresponds to TRBD2 (5 bases). The J call may be incorrect, as the DNA end agrees better with TRBJ2-7. Germline CDR1 DFQATT, CDR2 SNEGSKA (reference sequence). The CDR3 has 11 residues. The CDR3 loop reads CSARYGVEQYF. The CDR3 DNA reads TGCAGTGCTAGGTACGGGGTCGAGCAGTACTTC.

The gene calls are TRBV9 and TRBJ2-7; TRBD1 agrees at 7 bases. This CDR3 is 17 amino acids long. Germline V gives CDR1 SGDLS, CDR2 YYNGEE. V lost 6 bases and J lost 6; bases outside the gene matches: 21. Written as DNA, the CDR3 is TGTGCCAGCAACCCCTACCCATTGGACAGGTTGACCTGCGAGCAGTACTTC. It encodes CASNPYPLDRLTCEQYF.

The chain couples TRBV18 to TRBJ1-3; D possibly corresponds to TRBD1 (5 bases). V was pared by 3 bases and J by 0 bases, with 12 bases between. CDR1 and CDR2 from the germline V gene are KGHSH and LQKENI. The CDR3 consists of 16 residues. CDR3 bases: TGTGCCAGCTCACCTGGTGGGGCTCACTCTGGAAACACCATATATTTT. Protein sequence: CASSPGGAHSGNTIYF. Supplemented by reference TRBV18 and TRBJ1-3, the full variable domain reads NAGVMQNPRHLVRRRGQEARLRCSPMKGHSHVYWYRQLPEEGLKFMVYLQKENIIDESGMPKERFSAEFPKEGPSILRIQQVVRGDSAAYFCASSPGGAHSGNTIYFGEGSWLTVV.

This chain joins TRBV19 and TRBJ2-4; 12 nucleotides line up with TRBD2. V trimming: 4 bases; J trimming: 8 bases; junction bases outside the gene matches: 0. The CDR3 loop spans 13 amino acids. Germline CDR1 LNHDA, CDR2 SQIVND (reference sequence). As DNA, the CDR3 is TGTGCCAGTAGTAGACTAGCGGGGGACATTCAGTACTTC. Translation: CASSRLAGDIQYF. Variable domain in full (rest from reference TRBV19 and TRBJ2-4): DGGITQSPKYLFRKEGQNVTLSCEQNLNHDAMYWYRQDPGQGLRLIYYSQIVNDFQKGDIAEGYSVSREKKESFPLTVTSAQKNPTAFYLCASSRLAGDIQYFGAGTRLSVL.

On this clone itself: Other DNA sequences of this sample code for an identical CDR3. The chain combines TRBV18 with TRBJ2-5, with D perhaps TRBD1 (6 bases). Germline lookup yields CDR1 KGHSH and CDR2 LQKENI. The V end was cut by 2 bases, the J end by 2 bases, with 6 bases between. The CDR3 consists of 13 residues. The DNA for the CDR3 is TGTGCCAGCTCACCAGGACAGCAAGAGACCCAGTACTTC. It specifies CASSPGQQETQYF. Based on the CDR3 plus reference TRBV18 and TRBJ2-5, the full variable domain is NAGVMQNPRHLVRRRGQEARLRCSPMKGHSHVYWYRQLPEEGLKFMVYLQKENIIDESGMPKERFSAEFPKEGPSILRIQQVVRGDSAAYFCASSPGQQETQYFGPGTRLLVL.

The chain is built from TRBV11-2 and TRBJ2-7; 12 bases align to TRBD1. With 1 base clipped from V and 7 bases from J, the junction kept 11 bases outside the gene matches. Germline assignment: CDR1 SGHAT and CDR2 FQNNGV. The CDR3 is 17 residues long. The DNA for the CDR3 is TGTGCCAGCAGCTTAGTAACAATACCGGGACAGGGGGCAGAGCAGTACTTC. Amino acids: CASSLVTIPGQGAEQYF.

The count of this clone is one. The V call is TRBV7-2, the J call TRBJ1-2, with 12 bases aligning to TRBD1. V gave up 3 bases and J gave up 2 bases; unmatched junction bases: 4. The CDR3 contains 16 residues. The germline V gene encodes CDR1 SGHTA and CDR2 FQGNSA. CDR3 coding DNA: TGTGCCAGCAGCTTTGGGGGACAGGGGGCCAACTATGGCTACACCTTC. Translation gives CASSFGGQGANYGYTF. Drawing the rest from reference TRBV7-2 and TRBJ1-2, the complete variable domain is GAGVSQSPSNKVTEKGKDVELRCDPISGHTALYWYRQSLGQGLEFLIYFQGNSAPDKSGLPSDRFSAERTGGSVSTLTIQRTQQEDSAVYLCASSFGGQGANYGYTFGSGTRLTVV.

This clone was found a few times. The CDR3 reads CASQPTGGRNQPQHF. The CDR3 DNA reads TGTGCCAGCCAACCCACAGGGGGACGCAATCAGCCCCAGCATTTT. The chain uses TRBV6-5 and TRBJ1-5; 8 bases map to TRBD1. V shed 8 bases and J 2 bases; nucleotides not matched to a gene: 8. This CDR3 spans 15 amino acids. CDR1 is MNHEY, CDR2 SVGAGI, per germline.

V gene TRBV2 combines with J gene TRBJ1-2; the match to TRBD1 covers 10 bases. This CDR3 is built from 16 residues. V gave up 9 bases and J gave up 2 bases; unmatched junction bases: 12. Per the germline V gene, CDR1 is SNHLY and CDR2 is FYNNEI. CDR3 loop: CASALTPTGGNYGYTF. CDR3 nucleotides: TGTGCCAGTGCTCTCACCCCGACAGGGGGCAACTATGGCTACACCTTC.

This clone was detected only once. V gene TRBV29-1 combines with J gene TRBJ1-1; 7 bases are shared with TRBD1. V was clipped by 5 bases and J by 4 bases; unmatched bases: 10. Germline V lookup: CDR1 SQVTM, CDR2 ANQGSEA. The CDR3 has 14 residues. CDR3 residues: CSVKTGVAGTEAFF. The CDR3 bases are TGCAGCGTTAAAACAGGGGTTGCGGGCACTGAAGCTTTCTTT.

The chain carries TRBV5-6 and TRBJ1-1; 7 nucleotides match TRBD1. The CDR3 consists of 13 residues. Germline CDR1 is SGHDT and CDR2 is YYEEEE. J was trimmed by 4 bases and V by 5 bases; bases with no gene match: 5. For the CDR3, the DNA is TGTGCCAGCAGAAGGGGGCTGGGCACTGAAGCTTTCTTT. Translating gives CASRRGLGTEAFF.

This chain joins TRBV5-1 and TRBJ2-3, with TRBD2 matching 15 bases. With 4 bases clipped from V and 6 bases from J, the junction kept 9 bases outside the gene matches. The CDR3 totals 17 residues. Looked up from germline, CDR1 is SGHRS and CDR2 is YFSETQ. The CDR3 coding sequence is TGCGCCAGCAGCCTCTCCGGGACTAGCGGGGGGCTTGATACGCAGTATTTT. It specifies CASSLSGTSGGLDTQYF.

The V call is TRBV28, the J call TRBJ1-5, with a tentative D call TRBD1 (6 bases). Germline V CDR1 and CDR2: MDHEN, SYDVKM. The CDR3 runs to 14 residues. V lost 10 bases and J 2 bases, leaving 15 bases between the germline ends. The CDR3 region is CATSRGFGNQPQHF. The CDR3, as DNA: TGTGCCACCTCCAGGGGCTTTGGCAATCAGCCCCAGCATTTT.

The chain combines TRBV10-2 with TRBJ1-1; D is undetermined. The CDR3 sequence is 15 residues long. With 2 bases removed from V and 1 base from J, the gap between germline ends came to 11 bases. Looked up from germline, CDR1 is WSHSY and CDR2 is SAAADI. The CDR3 loop is CASSEPTYENTEAFF. For the CDR3, the DNA is TGCGCCAGCAGTGAGCCCACCTATGAGAACACTGAAGCTTTCTTT.

The chain is built from TRBV18 and TRBJ2-1; no firm D call. V was shortened by 2 bases and J by 0 bases, with 8 bases between the two germline ends. This CDR3 region has 15 residues. Germline CDR1 is KGHSH and CDR2 is LQKENI. The CDR3 spells CASSPSPGSYNEQFF. The CDR3 DNA sequence: TGTGCCAGCTCACCATCACCCGGCTCCTACAATGAGCAGTTCTTC.

A few counts support this clone. The rearrangement uses TRBV19 and TRBJ2-6, with 11 bases fitting TRBD1. V was pared by 4 bases and J by 2 bases, with 7 bases of the junction left unmatched. The germline V gene has CDR1 LNHDA and CDR2 SQIVND (reference sequence). This CDR3 is built from 18 residues. In DNA, the CDR3 is TGTGCCAGTAGTACGCACCCGGACAGGGGGCCTGGGGCCAACGTCCTGACTTTC. It translates to CASSTHPDRGPGANVLTF.

The chain carries TRBV9 and TRBJ1-6; 8 bases are shared with TRBD1. V trimming: 4 bases; J trimming: 11 bases; junction bases outside the gene matches: 14. The CDR3 runs to 16 residues. The germline V gene has CDR1 SGDLS and CDR2 YYNGEE. CDR3 nucleotide sequence: TGTGCCAGCAGCACCCCAAGGACAGGGCCTAGGCCACCCCTCCACTTT. This translates into CASSTPRTGPRPPLHF.

The gene calls are TRBV6-1 and TRBJ2-7, with D possibly TRBD1 on 5 matching bases. With 4 bases removed from V and 3 bases from J, the gap between germline ends came to 10 bases. The V gene's germline CDR1 is MNHNS and CDR2 SASEGT. The CDR3 covers 13 residues. Here the CDR3 reads CASSVDRGYEQYF. Written as DNA, the CDR3 is TGTGCCAGCAGTGTAGACAGAGGCTACGAGCAGTACTTC.

The gene calls are TRBV4-1 and TRBJ2-7; D is possibly TRBD1 (5 bases). Germline V gives CDR1 MGHRA, CDR2 YSYEKL. This CDR3 is 14 amino acids long. The V gene lost 0 bases and the J gene lost 3 bases, with 9 bases spanning the gap. Here the CDR3 reads CASSQDLDIYEQYF. The CDR3 nucleotides are TGCGCCAGCAGCCAAGATCTGGACATCTACGAGCAGTACTTC.

This sequence joins TRBV4-1 and TRBJ2-3, with a weak D call TRBD1 (5 bases). The CDR3 is made up of 11 amino acids. The V end lost 10 bases, the J end lost 6 bases, and 11 bases lay between the germline ends. Germline-derived CDR1 and CDR2 are MGHRA and YSYEKL. CDR3 residues: CATSRGDTQYF. The CDR3 coding sequence is TGCGCCACTTCTAGGGGTGATACGCAGTATTTT.

The chain carries TRBV2 and TRBJ2-7; weak D call: TRBD1 (6 bases). V was clipped by 6 bases and J by 3 bases, with 9 bases between them. Germline loops: CDR1 SNHLY, CDR2 FYNNEI. This CDR3 has 12 amino acids. The chain's CDR3 is CASRRQDYEQYF. For the CDR3, the DNA is TGTGCCAGCAGGAGACAGGACTACGAGCAGTACTTC.